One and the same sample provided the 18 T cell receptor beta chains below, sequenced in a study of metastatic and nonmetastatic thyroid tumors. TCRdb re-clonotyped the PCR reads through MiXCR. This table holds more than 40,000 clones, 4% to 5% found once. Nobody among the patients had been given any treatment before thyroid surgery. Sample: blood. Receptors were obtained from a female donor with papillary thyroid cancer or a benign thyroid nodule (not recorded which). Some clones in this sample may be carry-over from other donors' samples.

The CDR3 DNA sequence: TGTGCCAGCAGCTGGGGGGGGGGACGCACCGGGGAGCTGTTTTTT. It translates to CASSWGGGRTGELFF. The chain employs TRBV6-1 and TRBJ2-2, with 7 bases matching TRBD2. Looked up from germline, CDR1 is MNHNS and CDR2 is SASEGT. V trimming: 6 bases; J trimming: 4 bases; junction bases outside the gene matches: 8. The CDR3 is 15 residues long.

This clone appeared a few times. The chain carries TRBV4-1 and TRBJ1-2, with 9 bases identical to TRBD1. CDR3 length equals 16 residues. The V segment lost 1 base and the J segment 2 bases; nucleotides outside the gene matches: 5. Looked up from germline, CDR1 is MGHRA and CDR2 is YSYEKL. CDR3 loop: CASSQVGQGRNYGYTF. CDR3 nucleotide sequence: TGCGCCAGCAGCCAAGTAGGACAGGGGAGGAACTATGGCTACACCTTC.

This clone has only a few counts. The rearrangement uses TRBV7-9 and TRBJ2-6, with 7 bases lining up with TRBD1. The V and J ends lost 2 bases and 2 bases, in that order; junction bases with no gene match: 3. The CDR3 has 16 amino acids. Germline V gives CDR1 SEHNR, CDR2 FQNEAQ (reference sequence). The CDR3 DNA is TGTGCCAGCAGCTTAAGGGGGCAGGCTGGGGCCAACGTCCTGACTTTC. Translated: CASSLRGQAGANVLTF. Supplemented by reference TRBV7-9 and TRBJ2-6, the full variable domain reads DTGVSQNPRHKITKRGQNVTFRCDPISEHNRLYWYRQTLGQGPEFLTYFQNEAQLEKSRLLSDRFSAERPKGSFSTLEIQRTEQGDSAMYLCASSLRGQAGANVLTFGAGSRLTVL.

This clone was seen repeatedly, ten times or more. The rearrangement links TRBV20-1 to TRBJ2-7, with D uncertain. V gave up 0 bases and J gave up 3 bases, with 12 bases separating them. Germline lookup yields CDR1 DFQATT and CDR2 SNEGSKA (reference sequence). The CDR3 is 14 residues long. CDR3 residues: CSARDPETVYEQYF. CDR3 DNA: TGCAGTGCTAGAGATCCAGAGACTGTCTACGAGCAGTACTTC.

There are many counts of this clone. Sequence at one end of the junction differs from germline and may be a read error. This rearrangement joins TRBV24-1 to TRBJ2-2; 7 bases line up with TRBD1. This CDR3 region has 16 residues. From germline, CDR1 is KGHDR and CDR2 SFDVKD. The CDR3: CAASDGRDSHTGELFF. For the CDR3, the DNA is TGTGCCGCCAGTGACGGAAGGGACAGTCACACCGGGGAGCTGTTTTTT.

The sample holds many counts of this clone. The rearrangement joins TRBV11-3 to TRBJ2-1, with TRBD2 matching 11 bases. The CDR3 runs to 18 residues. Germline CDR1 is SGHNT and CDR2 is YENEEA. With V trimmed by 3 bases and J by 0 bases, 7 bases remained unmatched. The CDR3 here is CASSLGLAVRSSYNEQFF. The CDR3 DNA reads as TGTGCCAGCAGCTTGGGACTAGCGGTACGAAGCTCCTACAATGAGCAGTTCTTC.

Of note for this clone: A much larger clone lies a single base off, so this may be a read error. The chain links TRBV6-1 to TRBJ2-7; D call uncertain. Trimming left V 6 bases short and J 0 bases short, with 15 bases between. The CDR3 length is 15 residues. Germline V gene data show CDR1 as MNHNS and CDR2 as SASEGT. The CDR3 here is CASSQGVSYSYEQYF. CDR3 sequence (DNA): TGTGCCAGCAGCCAAGGAGTAAGTTACTCCTACGAGCAGTACTTC.

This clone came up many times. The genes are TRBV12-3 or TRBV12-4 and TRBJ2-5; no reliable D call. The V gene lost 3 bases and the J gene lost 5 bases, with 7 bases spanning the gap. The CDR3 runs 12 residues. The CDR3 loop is CASSFPGETQYF. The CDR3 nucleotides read TGTGCCAGCAGTTTCCCTGGGGAGACCCAGTACTTC.

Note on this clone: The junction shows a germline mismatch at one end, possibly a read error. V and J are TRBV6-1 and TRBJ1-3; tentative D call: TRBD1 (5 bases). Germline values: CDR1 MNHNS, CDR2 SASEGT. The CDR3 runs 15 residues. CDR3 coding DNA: TGTGCCAGCACTGAAATCGACAGCTCTGAAAAGACCATATATTTT. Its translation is CASTEIDSSEKTIYF.

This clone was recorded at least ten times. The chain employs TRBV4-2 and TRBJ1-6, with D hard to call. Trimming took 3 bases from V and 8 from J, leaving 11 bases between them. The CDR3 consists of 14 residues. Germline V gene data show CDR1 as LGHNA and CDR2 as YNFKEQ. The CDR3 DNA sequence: TGTGCCAGCAGCCAGGGTCGGTTGGATTCACCCCTCCACTTT. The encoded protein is CASSQGRLDSPLHF.

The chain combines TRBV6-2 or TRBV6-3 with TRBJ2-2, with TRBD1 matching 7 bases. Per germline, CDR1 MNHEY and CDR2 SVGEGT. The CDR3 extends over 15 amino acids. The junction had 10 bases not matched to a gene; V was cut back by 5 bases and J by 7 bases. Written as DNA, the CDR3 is TGTGCCAGCAGTCCCAAACAGGGGTTGGGCGGGGAGCTGTTTTTT. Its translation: CASSPKQGLGGELFF.

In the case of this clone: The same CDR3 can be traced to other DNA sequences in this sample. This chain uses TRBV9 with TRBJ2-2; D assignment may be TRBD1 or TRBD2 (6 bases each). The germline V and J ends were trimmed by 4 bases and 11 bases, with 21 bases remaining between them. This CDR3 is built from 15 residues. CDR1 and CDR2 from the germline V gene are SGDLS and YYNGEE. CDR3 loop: CASSLVGGPARELFF. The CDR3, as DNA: TGTGCCAGCAGCCTAGTGGGGGGCCCCGCCCGAGAGCTGTTTTTT.

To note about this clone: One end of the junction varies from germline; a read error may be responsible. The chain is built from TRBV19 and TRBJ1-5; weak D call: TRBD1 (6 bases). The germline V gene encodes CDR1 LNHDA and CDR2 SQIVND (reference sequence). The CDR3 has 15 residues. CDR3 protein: CASSVEDSRHQPQHF. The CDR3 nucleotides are TGTGCCAGTAGTGTAGAGGACAGTCGGCATCAGCCCCAGCATTTT.

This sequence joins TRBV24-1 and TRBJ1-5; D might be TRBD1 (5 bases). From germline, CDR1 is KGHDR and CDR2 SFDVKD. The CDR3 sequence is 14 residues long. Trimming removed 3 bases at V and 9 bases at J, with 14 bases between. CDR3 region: CATSDQNRFGPQHF. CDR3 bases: TGTGCCACCAGTGATCAAAACAGGTTTGGGCCCCAGCATTTT.

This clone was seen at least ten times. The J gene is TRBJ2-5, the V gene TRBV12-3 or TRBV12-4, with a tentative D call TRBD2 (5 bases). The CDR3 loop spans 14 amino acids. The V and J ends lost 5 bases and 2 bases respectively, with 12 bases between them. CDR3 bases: TGTGCCAGCAGTCGGGATCTCGGGCAAGAGACCCAGTACTTC. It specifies CASSRDLGQETQYF.

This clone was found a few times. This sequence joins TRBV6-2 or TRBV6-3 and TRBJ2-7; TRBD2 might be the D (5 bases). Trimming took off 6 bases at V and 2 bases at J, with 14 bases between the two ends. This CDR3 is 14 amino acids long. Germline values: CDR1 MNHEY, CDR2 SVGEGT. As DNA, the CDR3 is TGTGCCAGCAGCCTTTGGGCGGGTGCCTACGAGCAGTACTTC. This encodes CASSLWAGAYEQYF.

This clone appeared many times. CDR3 sequence reads: CATGGLAATDTQYF. The CDR3 DNA follows: TGTGCCACCGGCGGACTAGCAGCAACAGATACGCAGTATTTT. J is TRBJ2-3 and V is TRBV10-3; 8 bases map to TRBD2. Trimming took 10 bases from V and 3 from J; bases not matched to a gene: 9. The germline V gene has CDR1 ENHRY and CDR2 SYGVKD. This CDR3 comprises 14 residues.

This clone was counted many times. Written as DNA, the CDR3 is TGCGCCAGCATTTTTGGGACTAGCACAGATACGCAGTATTTT. It codes for CASIFGTSTDTQYF. The V gene is TRBV10-2, the J gene TRBJ2-3; D might be TRBD2 (6 bases). Per germline, CDR1 WSHSY and CDR2 SAAADI. V was pared by 7 bases and J by 0 bases, with 11 bases between. The CDR3 loop spans 14 amino acids.